Each of the 18 T cell receptor beta chains below was sequenced from the same sample in a study of PD-L1 blockade in urothelial cancer. Time point: peripheral blood 6 weeks after treatment start. The repertoire was sequenced with immunoSEQ multiplex PCR; TCRdb's copy has only in-frame clones and lacks some. The repertoire holds about 90,000 clones, with around four fifths as singletons. The input for sequencing was PBMCs, taken around atezolizumab (anti-PD-L1) treatment. The receptors derive from a man aged 65 to 85 with urothelial cancer.

This clone appeared a few times. V is TRBV7-8 and J is TRBJ2-2, with 7 bases lining up with TRBD1. The germline V gene has CDR1 SGHVS and CDR2 FQNEAQ. With V trimmed by 5 bases and J by 1 base, 4 bases remained unmatched. The CDR3 spans 15 residues. CDR3 sequence reads: CASSLRQGNTGELFF. In nucleotides, the CDR3 is TGTGCCAGCAGCCTTAGACAGGGGAACACCGGGGAGCTGTTTTTT.

V is TRBV5-6 and J is TRBJ2-1; maybe TRBD1 (6 bases). Germline-derived CDR1 and CDR2 are SGHDT and YYEEEE. V was trimmed by 4 bases and J by 5 bases, leaving 22 bases between them. This CDR3 is 17 amino acids long. CDR3 bases: TGTGCCAGCAGCCTGTTTACAGGGATGGAGGTTGACAATGAGCAGTTCTTC. It is translated as CASSLFTGMEVDNEQFF. The full variable domain, its missing parts supplied by reference TRBV5-6 and TRBJ2-1, is DAGVTQSPTHLIKTRGQQVTLRCSPKSGHDTVSWYQQALGQGPQFIFQYYEEEERQRGNFPDRFSGHQFPNYSSELNVNALLLGDSALYLCASSLFTGMEVDNEQFFGPGTRLTVL.

The V and J genes are TRBV6-5 and TRBJ1-1, with TRBD1 matching over 9 bases. This CDR3 has 16 residues. V dropped 4 bases and J dropped 5; count of bases not matched to a gene: 11. In germline, CDR1 is MNHEY, CDR2 SVGAGI. Here the CDR3 reads CASSFNLQGAKTEAFF. The CDR3 DNA sequence: TGTGCCAGCAGTTTCAACTTACAGGGGGCGAAGACTGAAGCTTTCTTT.

The J gene is TRBJ2-6, the V gene TRBV25-1; D is ambiguous. The CDR3 is 17 amino acids. V was cut by 4 bases and J by 5 bases, with 18 bases left in between. CDR1 MGHDK and CDR2 SYGVNS come from the germline V gene. This chain's CDR3 is CASSVISRQVWANVLTF. In DNA, the CDR3 is TGTGCCAGCAGTGTGATTTCGCGTCAGGTCTGGGCCAACGTCCTGACTTTC.

The J gene is TRBJ2-3, the V gene TRBV27, with 9 bases that match TRBD1. The V segment lost 8 bases and the J segment 4 bases; nucleotides outside the gene matches: 13. The length of the CDR3 is 16 residues. The germline V gene has CDR1 MNHEY and CDR2 SMNVEV (reference sequence). The DNA for the CDR3 is TGTGCCAGCGCCCTATATAGGGGACAGGGCCCAGATACGCAGTATTTT. This encodes CASALYRGQGPDTQYF.

The V gene is TRBV5-4, the J gene TRBJ2-7, with D perhaps TRBD1 (5 bases). The CDR3 has 14 amino acids. V lost 0 bases, J lost 1 base, and 8 bases lay in between. Looked up from germline, CDR1 is SGHNT and CDR2 is YYREEE (reference sequence). The CDR3: CASSLAQGSYEQYF. DNA of the CDR3: TGTGCCAGCAGCTTGGCCCAGGGTTCCTACGAGCAGTACTTC.

The CDR3 region is CASSGLVSDRDEQFF. DNA of the CDR3: TGCGCCAGCAGCGGTTTGGTTAGCGACAGGGATGAGCAGTTCTTC. This chain joins TRBV5-1 and TRBJ2-1; 7 bases map to TRBD1. This CDR3 has 15 amino acids. V lost 4 bases, J lost 8 bases, and 12 bases stayed unmatched. The germline CDR1 and CDR2 sequences are SGHRS and YFSETQ.

The chain joins TRBV29-1 to TRBJ2-1, with 9 positions matching TRBD1. The CDR3 extends over 13 amino acids. Per germline, CDR1 SQVTM and CDR2 ANQGSEA. Trimming cost V 3 bases and J 7 bases; bases outside gene matches: 4. CDR3 amino acids: CSVDRTGENEQFF. CDR3 nucleotide sequence: TGCAGCGTTGATCGGACAGGGGAGAATGAGCAGTTCTTC.

CDR3 region: CASSASTANYGYTF. CDR3 bases: TGTGCCAGCAGTGCATCGACAGCTAACTATGGCTACACCTTC. The chain couples TRBV2 to TRBJ1-2; D might be TRBD1 (5 bases). V was clipped by 4 bases and J by 0 bases, with 9 bases between them. The CDR3 covers 14 residues. Germline V gives CDR1 SNHLY, CDR2 FYNNEI.

The chain recombines TRBV7-2 with TRBJ2-3; TRBD2 aligns across 10 bases. Germline-derived CDR1 and CDR2 are SGHTA and FQGNSA. V dropped 5 bases and J dropped 8; count of bases not matched to a gene: 13. The CDR3 covers 16 residues. The CDR3, as DNA: TGTGCCAGCAGCGCCGGACTAGCGGCATCACAAGCTACGCAGTATTTT. As protein: CASSAGLAASQATQYF.

This chain connects TRBV7-2 to TRBJ1-5, with TRBD1 matching over 8 bases. This CDR3 region has 19 residues. Germline CDR1 and CDR2: SGHTA and FQGNSA. The trim removed 5 bases at V and 0 bases at J, leaving 15 bases unmatched. CDR3 coding DNA: TGTGCCAGCAGCCCCTGGAGGCAGGGGGCCCCATATAGCAATCAGCCCCAGCATTTT. Translating gives CASSPWRQGAPYSNQPQHF.

The genes are TRBV7-8 and TRBJ1-5, with TRBD1 as a possible D gene (5 bases). The CDR3 totals 15 residues. Trimming removed 4 bases from V and 2 bases from J, with 12 bases in between. Germline CDR1 SGHVS, CDR2 FQNEAQ. The CDR3 loop is CASSSQGGRNQPQHF. CDR3 in DNA: TGTGCCAGCAGCTCTCAGGGTGGTCGCAATCAGCCCCAGCATTTT.

This clone was counted only a few times. This chain uses TRBV4-1 with TRBJ1-6; maybe TRBD1 (6 bases). Germline-derived CDR1 and CDR2 are MGHRA and YSYEKL. V lost 4 bases and J 4 bases, leaving 8 bases between the germline ends. The CDR3 length is 14 residues. The CDR3 DNA follows: TGCGCCAGCAGCCGGCAGGGGTATAATTCACCCCTCCACTTT. Its translation is CASSRQGYNSPLHF.

DNA for the CDR3: TGTGCCAGCAGCTTGGAGGCCGCGGAATCTACGAAGCAGTACTTC. This gives the protein CASSLEAAESTKQYF. V gene TRBV5-4 combines with J gene TRBJ2-7; D not resolved. Per germline, CDR1 SGHNT and CDR2 YYREEE (reference sequence). The CDR3 runs to 15 residues. The germline V and J ends were trimmed by 0 bases and 8 bases, with 18 bases remaining between them.

This clone was recorded a few times. The J gene is TRBJ2-5, the V gene TRBV11-3; 14 bases are shared with TRBD2. The CDR3 totals 17 residues. Per the germline V gene, CDR1 is SGHNT and CDR2 is YENEEA. V trimming: 5 bases; J trimming: 1 base; junction bases outside the gene matches: 6. The CDR3 region is CASSKGLAGEGQETQYF. In DNA, the CDR3 is TGTGCCAGCAGCAAGGGACTAGCGGGAGAAGGCCAAGAGACCCAGTACTTC.

J is TRBJ1-2 and V is TRBV28; a weak D match, TRBD1 (6 bases). V was trimmed by 4 bases and J by 8 bases, leaving 11 bases between them. Germline V lookup: CDR1 MDHEN, CDR2 SYDVKM. The length of the CDR3 is 12 residues. CDR3 DNA: TGTGCCAGCAGTTCTACAGGGAGCGGCTACACCTTC. Translated, it gives CASSSTGSGYTF.

V is TRBV2 and J is TRBJ1-1, with 7 nucleotides matching TRBD1. The CDR3 loop spans 14 amino acids. V lost 5 bases and J lost 1; bases outside the gene matches: 4. Germline V gene lookup returns CDR1 SNHLY and CDR2 FYNNEI. CDR3: CASSPRTGNTEAFF. CDR3 nucleotides: TGTGCCAGCAGTCCTCGGACAGGGAACACTGAAGCTTTCTTT. Using reference TRBV2 and TRBJ1-1 for the parts outside the CDR3, the full variable domain is EPEVTQTPSHQVTQMGQEVILRCVPISNHLYFYWYRQILGQKVEFLVSFYNNEISEKSEIFDDQFSVERPDGSNFTLKIRSTKLEDSAMYFCASSPRTGNTEAFFGQGTRLTVV.

The rearrangement uses TRBV7-3 and TRBJ1-1; D not resolved. Germline lookup yields CDR1 SGHTA and CDR2 FQGTGA. The V gene lost 5 bases and the J gene lost 10 bases, with 20 bases spanning the gap. The CDR3 spans 14 residues. The CDR3 reads CASSPRRPSVVAFF. CDR3 DNA sequence: TGTGCCAGCAGCCCCCGGCGGCCTAGCGTCGTAGCTTTCTTT. Filled out from reference TRBV7-3 and TRBJ1-1, the complete variable domain reads GAGVSQTPSNKVTEKGKYVELRCDPISGHTALYWYRQSLGQGPEFLIYFQGTGAADDSGLPNDRFFAVRPEGSVSTLKIQRTERGDSAVYLCASSPRRPSVVAFFGQGTRLTVV.